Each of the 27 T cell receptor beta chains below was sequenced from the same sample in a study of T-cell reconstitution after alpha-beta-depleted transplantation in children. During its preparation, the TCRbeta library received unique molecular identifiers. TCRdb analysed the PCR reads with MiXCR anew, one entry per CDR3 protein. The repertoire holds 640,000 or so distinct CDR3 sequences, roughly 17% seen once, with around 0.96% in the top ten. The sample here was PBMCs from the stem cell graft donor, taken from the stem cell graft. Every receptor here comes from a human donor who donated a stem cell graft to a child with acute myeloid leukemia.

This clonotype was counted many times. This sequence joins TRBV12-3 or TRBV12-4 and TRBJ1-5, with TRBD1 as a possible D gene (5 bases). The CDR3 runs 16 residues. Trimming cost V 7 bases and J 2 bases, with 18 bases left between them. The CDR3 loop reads CASTPSWGIGNQPQHF. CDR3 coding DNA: TGTGCCAGCACCCCCTCCTGGGGCATCGGCAATCAGCCCCAGCATTTT.

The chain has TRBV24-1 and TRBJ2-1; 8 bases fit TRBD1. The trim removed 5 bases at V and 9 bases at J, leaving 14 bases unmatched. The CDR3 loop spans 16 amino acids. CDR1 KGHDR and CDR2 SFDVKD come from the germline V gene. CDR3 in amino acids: CATSGNRDRTFTEQFF. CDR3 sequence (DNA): TGTGCCACCAGTGGGAACAGGGACAGGACCTTCACTGAGCAGTTCTTC.

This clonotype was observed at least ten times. CDR3 protein: CASSTGTSTSTDTQYF. DNA of the CDR3: TGTGCCAGCAGCACCGGGACTAGCACTAGCACAGATACGCAGTATTTT. J is TRBJ2-3 and V is TRBV7-2; TRBD2 matches at 9 bases. Looked up from germline, CDR1 is SGHTA and CDR2 is FQGNSA. There are 16 residues in the CDR3. V trimming: 5 bases; J trimming: 0 bases; junction bases outside the gene matches: 6.

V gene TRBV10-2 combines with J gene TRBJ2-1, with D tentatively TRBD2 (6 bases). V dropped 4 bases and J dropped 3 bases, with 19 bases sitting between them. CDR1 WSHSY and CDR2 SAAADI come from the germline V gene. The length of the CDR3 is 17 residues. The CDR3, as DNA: TGCGCCAGCAGTGGGGTAGGGTGGGGGGAGAACTACAATGAGCAGTTCTTC. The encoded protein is CASSGVGWGENYNEQFF.

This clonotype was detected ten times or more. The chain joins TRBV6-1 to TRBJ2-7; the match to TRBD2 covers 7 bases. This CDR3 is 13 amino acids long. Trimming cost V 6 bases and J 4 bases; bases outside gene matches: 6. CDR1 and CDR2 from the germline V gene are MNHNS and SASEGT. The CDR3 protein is CASRGRAEYEQYF. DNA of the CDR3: TGTGCCAGCAGGGGGAGGGCGGAGTACGAGCAGTACTTC.

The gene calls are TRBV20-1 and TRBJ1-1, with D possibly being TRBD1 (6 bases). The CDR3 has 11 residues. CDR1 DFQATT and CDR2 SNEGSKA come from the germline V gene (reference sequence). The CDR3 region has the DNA TGCAGCGCGGACAGGAACACTGAAGCTTTCTTT. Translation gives CSADRNTEAFF.

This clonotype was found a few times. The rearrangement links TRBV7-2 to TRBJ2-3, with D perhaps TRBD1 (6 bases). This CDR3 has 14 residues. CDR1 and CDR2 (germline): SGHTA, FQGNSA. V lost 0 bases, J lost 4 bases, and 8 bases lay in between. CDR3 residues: CASSLAQGPDTQYF. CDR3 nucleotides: TGTGCCAGCAGCTTAGCGCAGGGGCCAGATACGCAGTATTTT. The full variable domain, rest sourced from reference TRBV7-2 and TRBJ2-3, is GAGVSQSPSNKVTEKGKDVELRCDPISGHTALYWYRQSLGQGLEFLIYFQGNSAPDKSGLPSDRFSAERTGGSVSTLTIQRTQQEDSAVYLCASSLAQGPDTQYFGPGTRLTVL.

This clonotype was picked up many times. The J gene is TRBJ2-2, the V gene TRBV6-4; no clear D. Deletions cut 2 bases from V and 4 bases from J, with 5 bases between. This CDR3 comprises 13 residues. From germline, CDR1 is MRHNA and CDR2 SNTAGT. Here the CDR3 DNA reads TGTGCCAGCAGTGACCTCGGCACCGGGGAGCTGTTTTTT. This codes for CASSDLGTGELFF.

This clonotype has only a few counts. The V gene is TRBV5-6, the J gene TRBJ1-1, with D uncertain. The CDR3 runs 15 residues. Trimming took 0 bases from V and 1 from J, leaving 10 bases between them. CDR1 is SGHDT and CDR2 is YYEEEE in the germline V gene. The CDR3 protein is CASSLEWQRNTEAFF. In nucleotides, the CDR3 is TGTGCCAGCAGCTTGGAATGGCAGAGGAACACTGAAGCTTTCTTT.

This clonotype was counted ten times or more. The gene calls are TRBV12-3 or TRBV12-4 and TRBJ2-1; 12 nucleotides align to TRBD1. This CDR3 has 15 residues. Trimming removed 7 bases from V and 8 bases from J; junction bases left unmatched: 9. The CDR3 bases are TGTGCCAGCATCTCCGGGACAGGGGGCTTTGATGAGCAGTTCTTC. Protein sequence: CASISGTGGFDEQFF.

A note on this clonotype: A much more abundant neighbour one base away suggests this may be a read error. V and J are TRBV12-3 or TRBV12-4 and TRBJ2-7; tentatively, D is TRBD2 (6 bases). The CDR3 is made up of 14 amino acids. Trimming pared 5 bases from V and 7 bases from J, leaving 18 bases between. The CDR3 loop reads CASSPGLREGEQYV. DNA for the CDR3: TGTGCCAGCAGTCCGGGACTTCGCGAAGGGGAGCAGTACGTC.

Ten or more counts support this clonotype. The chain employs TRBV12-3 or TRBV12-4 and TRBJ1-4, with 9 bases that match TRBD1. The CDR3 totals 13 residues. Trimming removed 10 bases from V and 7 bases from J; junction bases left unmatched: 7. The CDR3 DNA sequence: TGTGCCACTACGGGACAGGGCGGTGAAAAACTGTTTTTT. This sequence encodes CATTGQGGEKLFF.

CDR3 DNA: TGTGCCAGCAGCCCCACCTCCGACAGAGCTCTTCTTACCTACGAGCAGTACTTC. This sequence encodes CASSPTSDRALLTYEQYF. The chain is built from TRBV11-2 and TRBJ2-7; a weak D match, TRBD1 (5 bases). Trimming left V 5 bases short and J 2 bases short, with 25 bases between. This CDR3 has 18 residues. Germline V gives CDR1 SGHAT, CDR2 FQNNGV.

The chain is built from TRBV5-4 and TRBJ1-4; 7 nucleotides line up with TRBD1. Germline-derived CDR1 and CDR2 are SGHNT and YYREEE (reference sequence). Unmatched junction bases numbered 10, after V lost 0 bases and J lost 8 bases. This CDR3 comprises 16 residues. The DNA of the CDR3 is TGTGCCAGCAGCTTGGGACAGGGAGACTCGGGGGAAAAACTGTTTTTT. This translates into CASSLGQGDSGEKLFF. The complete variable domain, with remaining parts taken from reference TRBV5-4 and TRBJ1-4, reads ETGVTQSPTHLIKTRGQQVTLRCSSQSGHNTVSWYQQALGQGPQFIFQYYREEENGRGNFPPRFSGLQFPNYSSELNVNALELDDSALYLCASSLGQGDSGEKLFFGSGTQLSVL.

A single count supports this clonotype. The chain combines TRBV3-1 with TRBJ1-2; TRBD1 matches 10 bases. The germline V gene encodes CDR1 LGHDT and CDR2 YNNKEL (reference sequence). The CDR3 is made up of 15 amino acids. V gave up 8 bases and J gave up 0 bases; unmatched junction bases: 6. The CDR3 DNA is TGTGCCAGCTGCGCGGGGACAGGGGCTAACTATGGCTACACCTTC. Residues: CASCAGTGANYGYTF.

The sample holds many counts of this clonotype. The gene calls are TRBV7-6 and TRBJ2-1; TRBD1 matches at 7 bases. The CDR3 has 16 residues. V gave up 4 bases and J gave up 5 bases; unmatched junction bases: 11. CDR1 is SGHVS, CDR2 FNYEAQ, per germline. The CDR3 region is CASSSATGVGHNEQFF. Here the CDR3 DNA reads TGTGCCAGCAGCTCCGCAACAGGGGTGGGTCACAATGAGCAGTTCTTC.

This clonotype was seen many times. The DNA for the CDR3 is TGCAGTGCTAGGGACGGGGACATCTACGAGCAGTACGTC. Amino acid sequence: CSARDGDIYEQYV. The chain joins TRBV20-1 to TRBJ2-7, with D tentatively TRBD1 (6 bases). Trimming stripped 3 bases from V and 3 bases from J, with 12 bases between. Per germline, CDR1 DFQATT and CDR2 SNEGSKA (reference sequence). The CDR3 loop spans 13 amino acids.

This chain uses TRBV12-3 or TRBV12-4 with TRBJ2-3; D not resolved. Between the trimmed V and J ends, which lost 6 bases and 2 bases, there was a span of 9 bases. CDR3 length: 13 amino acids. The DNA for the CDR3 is TGTGCCAGCAGACAACCATACACAGATACGCAGTATTTT. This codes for CASRQPYTDTQYF.

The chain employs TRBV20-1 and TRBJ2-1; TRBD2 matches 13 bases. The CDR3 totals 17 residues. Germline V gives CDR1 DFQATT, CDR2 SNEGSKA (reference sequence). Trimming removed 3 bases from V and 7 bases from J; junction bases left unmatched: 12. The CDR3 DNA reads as TGCAGTGCTAGTAAGACTAGCGGGGGGTCCCGATATAATGAGCAGTTCTTC. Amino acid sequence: CSASKTSGGSRYNEQFF.

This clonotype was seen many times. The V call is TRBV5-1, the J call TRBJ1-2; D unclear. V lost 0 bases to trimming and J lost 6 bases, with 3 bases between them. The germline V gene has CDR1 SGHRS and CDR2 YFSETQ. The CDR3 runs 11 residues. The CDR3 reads CASSLGHGYTF. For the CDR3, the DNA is TGCGCCAGCAGCTTGGGTCATGGCTACACCTTC.

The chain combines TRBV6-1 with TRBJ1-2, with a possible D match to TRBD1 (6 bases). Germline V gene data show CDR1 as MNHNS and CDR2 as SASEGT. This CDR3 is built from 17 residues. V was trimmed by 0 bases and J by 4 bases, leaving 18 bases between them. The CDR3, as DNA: TGTGCCAGCAGTGAAGCGCTTCGGGGGCCCCTTTTCTATGGCTACACCTTC. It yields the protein CASSEALRGPLFYGYTF.

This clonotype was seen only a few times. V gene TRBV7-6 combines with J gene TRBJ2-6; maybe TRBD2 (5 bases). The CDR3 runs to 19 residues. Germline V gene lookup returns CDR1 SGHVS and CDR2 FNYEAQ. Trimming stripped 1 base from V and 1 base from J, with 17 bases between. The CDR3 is CASSLDLSVRASGANVLTF. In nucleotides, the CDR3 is TGTGCCAGCAGCTTAGATTTAAGTGTGAGGGCGTCTGGGGCCAACGTCCTGACTTTC.

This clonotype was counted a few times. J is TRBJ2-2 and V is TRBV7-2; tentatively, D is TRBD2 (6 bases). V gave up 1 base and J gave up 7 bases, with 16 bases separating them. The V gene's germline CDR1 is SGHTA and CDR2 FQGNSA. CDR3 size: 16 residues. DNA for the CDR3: TGTGCCAGCAGCTTAGATAGGAACAGCGGGCGCGGGGAGCTGTTTTTT. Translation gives CASSLDRNSGRGELFF.

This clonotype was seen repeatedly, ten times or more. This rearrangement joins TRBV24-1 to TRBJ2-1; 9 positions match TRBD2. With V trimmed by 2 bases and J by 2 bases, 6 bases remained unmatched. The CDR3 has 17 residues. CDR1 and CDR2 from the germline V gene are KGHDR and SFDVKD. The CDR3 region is CATSDSSERGAYNEQFF. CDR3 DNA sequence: TGTGCCACCAGTGATTCCTCAGAGCGGGGGGCCTACAATGAGCAGTTCTTC.

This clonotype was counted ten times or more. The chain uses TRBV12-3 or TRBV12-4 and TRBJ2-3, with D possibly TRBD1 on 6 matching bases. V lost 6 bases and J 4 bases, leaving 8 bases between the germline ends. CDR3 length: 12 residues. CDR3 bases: TGTGCCAGCAGGACAGGCGCAGATACGCAGTATTTT. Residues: CASRTGADTQYF.

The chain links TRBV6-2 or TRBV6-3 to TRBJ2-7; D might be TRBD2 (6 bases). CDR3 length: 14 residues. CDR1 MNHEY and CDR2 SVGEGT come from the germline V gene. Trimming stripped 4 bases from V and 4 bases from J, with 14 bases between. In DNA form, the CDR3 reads TGTGCCAGCAGTTCCACCGGGACTCCGTACGAGCAGTACTTC. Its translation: CASSSTGTPYEQYF.

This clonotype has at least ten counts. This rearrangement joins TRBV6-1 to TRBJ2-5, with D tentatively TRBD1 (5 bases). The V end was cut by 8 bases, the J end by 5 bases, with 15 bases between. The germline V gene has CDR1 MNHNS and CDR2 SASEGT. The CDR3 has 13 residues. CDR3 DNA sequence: TGTGCCAGCCGGACACACACTGTGGAGACCCAGTACTTC. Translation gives CASRTHTVETQYF.